Listed here is a single T cell receptor beta chain. The antigen is unknown. The source of the sample is a study of radiation and T cells in renal cell carcinoma. TCRdb keeps only in-frame clones here, not all; method: immunoSEQ multiplex PCR. Of roughly 10,000 clones in the sample, 50% to 65% were seen once. Findings and limits, study-wide: Dominant CDR3 motifs occupied more repertoire in irradiated than control tumors. Tumor samples were small regions of approximately 1 g.

V gave up 3 bases and J gave up 2 bases, with 13 bases separating them. CDR1 is SGHRS, CDR2 YFSETQ, per germline. This CDR3 spans 15 amino acids. Stated treatment: treatment-naive control, cytoreductive nephrectomy. The rearrangement uses TRBV5-1 and TRBJ2-3; D perhaps matches TRBD2 (5 bases). This sequence was found in a man aged 40-49 years with renal cell carcinoma. The source material was tumor tissue, sampled from a patient whose treatment was nephrectomy without radiotherapy. Here the CDR3 DNA reads TGCGCCAGCAGCTCCGGGAATATTAACACAGATACGCAGTATTTT. Translated: CASSSGNINTDTQYF.